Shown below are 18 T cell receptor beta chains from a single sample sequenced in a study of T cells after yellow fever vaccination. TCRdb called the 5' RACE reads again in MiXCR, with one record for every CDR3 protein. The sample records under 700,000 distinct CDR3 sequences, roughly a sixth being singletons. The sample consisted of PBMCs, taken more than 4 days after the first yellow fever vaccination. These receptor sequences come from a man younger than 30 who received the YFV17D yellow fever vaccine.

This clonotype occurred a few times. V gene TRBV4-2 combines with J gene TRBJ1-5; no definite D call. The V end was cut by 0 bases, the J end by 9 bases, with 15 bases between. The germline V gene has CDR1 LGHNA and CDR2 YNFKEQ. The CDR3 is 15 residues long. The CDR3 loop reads CASSQEWAGEWPQHF. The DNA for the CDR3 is TGTGCCAGCAGCCAAGAGTGGGCCGGGGAATGGCCCCAGCATTTT.

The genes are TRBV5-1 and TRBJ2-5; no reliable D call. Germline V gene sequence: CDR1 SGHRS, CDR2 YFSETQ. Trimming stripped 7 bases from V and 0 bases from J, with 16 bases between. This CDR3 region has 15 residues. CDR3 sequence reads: CASAPGGGYQETQYF. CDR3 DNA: TGCGCCAGCGCCCCCGGTGGCGGATACCAAGAGACCCAGTACTTC.

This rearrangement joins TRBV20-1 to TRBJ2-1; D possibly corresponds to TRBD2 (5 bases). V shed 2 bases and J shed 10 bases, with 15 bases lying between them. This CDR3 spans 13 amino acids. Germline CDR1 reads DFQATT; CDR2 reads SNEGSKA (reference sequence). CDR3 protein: CSARSPFSAEQFF. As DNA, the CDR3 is TGCAGTGCTAGAAGCCCCTTTAGCGCCGAGCAGTTCTTC.

CDR3 loop: CASSLSGTLDEQYF. The CDR3 nucleotides are TGTGCCAGCAGCTTATCTGGCACTCTCGACGAGCAGTACTTC. The genes are TRBV11-2 and TRBJ2-7, with D uncertain. The CDR3 spans 14 residues. V was trimmed by 2 bases and J by 5 bases, leaving 13 bases between them. Germline lookup yields CDR1 SGHAT and CDR2 FQNNGV.

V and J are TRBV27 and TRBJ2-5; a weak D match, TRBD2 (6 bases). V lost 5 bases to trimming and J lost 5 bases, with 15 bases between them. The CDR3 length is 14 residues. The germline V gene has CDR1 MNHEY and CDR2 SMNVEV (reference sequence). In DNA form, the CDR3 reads TGTGCCAGCAGTAAACTAGCAATAGGGGAGACCCAGTACTTC. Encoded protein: CASSKLAIGETQYF.

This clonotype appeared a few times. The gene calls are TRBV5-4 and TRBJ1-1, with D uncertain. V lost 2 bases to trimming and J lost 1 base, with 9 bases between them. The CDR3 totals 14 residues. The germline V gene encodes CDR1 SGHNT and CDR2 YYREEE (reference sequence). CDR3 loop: CASSFAGANTEAFF. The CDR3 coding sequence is TGTGCCAGCAGCTTTGCGGGTGCGAACACTGAAGCTTTCTTT.

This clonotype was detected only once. The CDR3 DNA reads as TGCGCCAGCAGCCGGGGGATTAATGACGGGGAGCTGTTTTTT. It translates to CASSRGINDGELFF. The V call is TRBV4-1, the J call TRBJ2-2; D assignment may be TRBD1 or TRBD2 (5 bases each). Trimming left V 4 bases short and J 7 bases short, with 13 bases between. The CDR3 sequence is 14 residues long. Germline V gene data show CDR1 as MGHRA and CDR2 as YSYEKL.

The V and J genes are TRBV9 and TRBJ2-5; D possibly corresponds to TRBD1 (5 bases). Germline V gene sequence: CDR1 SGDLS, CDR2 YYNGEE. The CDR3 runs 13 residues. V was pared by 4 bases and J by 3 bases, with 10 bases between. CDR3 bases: TGTGCCAGCAGCCCGAACAGGAAAGAGACCCAGTACTTC. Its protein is CASSPNRKETQYF. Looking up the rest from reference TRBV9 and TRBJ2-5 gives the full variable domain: DSGVTQTPKHLITATGQRVTLRCSPRSGDLSVYWYQQSLDQGLQFLIQYYNGEERAKGNILERFSAQQFPDLHSELNLSSLELGDSALYFCASSPNRKETQYFGPGTRLLVL.

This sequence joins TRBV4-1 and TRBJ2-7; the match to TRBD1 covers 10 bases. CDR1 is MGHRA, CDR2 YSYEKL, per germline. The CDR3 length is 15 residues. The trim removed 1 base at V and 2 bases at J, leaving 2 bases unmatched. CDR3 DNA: TGCGCCAGCAGCCAAGTGGACAGGGGGACCTACGAGCAGTACTTC. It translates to CASSQVDRGTYEQYF.

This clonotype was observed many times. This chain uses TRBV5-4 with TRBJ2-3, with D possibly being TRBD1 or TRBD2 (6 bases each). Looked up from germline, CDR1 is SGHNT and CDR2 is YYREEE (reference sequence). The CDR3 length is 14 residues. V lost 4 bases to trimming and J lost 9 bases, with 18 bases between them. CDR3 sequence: CASSPRGEIGTQYF. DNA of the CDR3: TGTGCCAGCAGCCCGAGGGGGGAGATAGGCACGCAGTATTTT.

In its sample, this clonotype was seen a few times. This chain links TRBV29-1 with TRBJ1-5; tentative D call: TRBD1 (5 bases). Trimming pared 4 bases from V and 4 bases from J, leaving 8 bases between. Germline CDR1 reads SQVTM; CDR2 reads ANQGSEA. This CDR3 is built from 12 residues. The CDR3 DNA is TGCAGCGTTGCGGACATTAATCAGCCCCAGCATTTT. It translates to CSVADINQPQHF.

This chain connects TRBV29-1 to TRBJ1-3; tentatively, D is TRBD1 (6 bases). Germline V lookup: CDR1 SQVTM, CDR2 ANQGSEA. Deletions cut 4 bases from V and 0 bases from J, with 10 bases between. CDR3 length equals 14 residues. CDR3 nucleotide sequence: TGCAGCGTTGGGCGGGGGCACTCTGGAAACACCATATATTTT. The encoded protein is CSVGRGHSGNTIYF.

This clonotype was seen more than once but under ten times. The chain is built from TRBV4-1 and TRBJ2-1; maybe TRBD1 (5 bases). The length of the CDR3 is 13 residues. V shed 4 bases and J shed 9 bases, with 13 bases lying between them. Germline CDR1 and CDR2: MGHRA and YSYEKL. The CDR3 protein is CASSPDRLGEQFF. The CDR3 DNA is TGCGCCAGCAGCCCCGACAGACTTGGTGAGCAGTTCTTC.

CDR3 loop: CASSVGLAPRNEQFF. In DNA, the CDR3 is TGTGCCAGCAGCGTAGGTCTGGCACCACGCAATGAGCAGTTCTTC. V gene TRBV9 combines with J gene TRBJ2-1; D unresolved. V dropped 0 bases and J dropped 6 bases, with 13 bases sitting between them. Germline V gives CDR1 SGDLS, CDR2 YYNGEE. This CDR3 has 15 residues.

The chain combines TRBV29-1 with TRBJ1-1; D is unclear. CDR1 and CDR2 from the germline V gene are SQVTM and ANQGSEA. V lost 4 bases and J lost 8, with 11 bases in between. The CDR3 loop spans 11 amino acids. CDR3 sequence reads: CSVGHEPEAFF. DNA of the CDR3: TGCAGCGTTGGACATGAGCCCGAAGCTTTCTTT.

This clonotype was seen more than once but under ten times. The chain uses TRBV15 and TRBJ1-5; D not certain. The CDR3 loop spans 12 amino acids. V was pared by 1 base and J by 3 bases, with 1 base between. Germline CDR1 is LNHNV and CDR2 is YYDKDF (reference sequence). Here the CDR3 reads CATSRANQPQHF. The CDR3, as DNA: TGTGCCACCAGCAGAGCCAATCAGCCCCAGCATTTT.

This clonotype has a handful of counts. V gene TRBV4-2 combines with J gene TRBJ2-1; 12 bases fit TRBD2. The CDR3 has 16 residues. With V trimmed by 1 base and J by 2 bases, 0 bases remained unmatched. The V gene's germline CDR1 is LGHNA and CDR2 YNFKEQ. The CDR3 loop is CASSQASGGAYNEQFF. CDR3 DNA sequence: TGTGCCAGCAGCCAAGCTAGCGGGGGGGCCTACAATGAGCAGTTCTTC.

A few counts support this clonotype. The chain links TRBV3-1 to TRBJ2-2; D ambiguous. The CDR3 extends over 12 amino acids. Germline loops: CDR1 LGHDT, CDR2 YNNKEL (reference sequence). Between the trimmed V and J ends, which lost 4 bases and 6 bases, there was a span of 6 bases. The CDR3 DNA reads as TGTGCCAGCAGCCCCTTGTCCGGGGAGCTGTTTTTT. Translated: CASSPLSGELFF.